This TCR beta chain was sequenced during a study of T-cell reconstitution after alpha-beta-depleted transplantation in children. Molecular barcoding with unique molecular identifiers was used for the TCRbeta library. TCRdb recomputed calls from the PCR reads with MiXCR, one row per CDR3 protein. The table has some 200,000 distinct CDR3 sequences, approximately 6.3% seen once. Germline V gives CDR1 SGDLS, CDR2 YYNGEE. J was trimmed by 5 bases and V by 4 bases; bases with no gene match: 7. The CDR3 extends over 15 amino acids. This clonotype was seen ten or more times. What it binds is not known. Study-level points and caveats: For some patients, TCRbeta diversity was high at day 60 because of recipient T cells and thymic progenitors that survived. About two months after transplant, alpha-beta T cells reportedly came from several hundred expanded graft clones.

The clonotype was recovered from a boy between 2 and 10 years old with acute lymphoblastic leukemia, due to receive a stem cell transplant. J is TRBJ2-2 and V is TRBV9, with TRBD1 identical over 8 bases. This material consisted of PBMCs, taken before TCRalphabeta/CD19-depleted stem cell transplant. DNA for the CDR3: TGTGCCAGCAGCCCCAGACAGGGGTGGACCGGGGAGCTGTTTTTT. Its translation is CASSPRQGWTGELFF.